The subject of this entry is one T cell receptor (beta chain). This entry belongs to a study of blood T cell repertoires in COVID-19. Study summary: The United States, Italy and Spain supplied acute and convalescent COVID-19 samples. PBMCs, B-cell-depleted T cells, or T cells were the source of the cDNA or gDNA that made up the material.

Authors' processing steps: Amplification from reference gene primers served as the basis for estimated nucleated cell counts. Generated by immunoSEQ multiplex PCR, the TCRdb table keeps only in-frame clones and is missing some. V and J calls and clone size are as listed in that table; D and trimming were resolved from the DNA. This repertoire shows over 90,000 clones, roughly 80% found once; its top ten account for around 4.8%. Seattle patients were enrolled during active infection and followed longitudinally. The CDR3 length is 20 residues. The germline V gene encodes CDR1 MGHRA and CDR2 YSYEKL. V shed 0 bases and J 2 bases; nucleotides not matched to a gene: 16.

The receptor's source is a man at least 80 years old with COVID-19, enrolled during active disease. The rearrangement links TRBV4-1 to TRBJ2-5, with 9 bases lining up with TRBD2. Sequenced input: peripheral blood. This chain's CDR3 is CASSQERAGRGGVLQETQYF. CDR3 DNA: TGCGCCAGCAGCCAAGAGAGAGCCGGGCGGGGGGGCGTCCTACAAGAGACCCAGTACTTC.